This TCR beta chain was sequenced during a study of cytomegalovirus exposure and HLA in healthy donors. Across the study: Among the approximately 410 genotyped donors, around 85% were placed in the Caucasian-associated ancestry cluster. Study-wide results and limits: The classifier, whose performance was assessed in both the original and validation cohorts, reportedly diagnosed cytomegalovirus status with high specificity and sensitivity. Clonal expansion was found to be greater in HLA-associated TCR beta chains than in equally common others in a later analysis. Common viral pathogens were later found to be apparently linked to several of the most significant clusters.

The primer mix had 60 Vbeta and 13 Jbeta primers. Data came from immunoSEQ multiplex PCR; TCRdb stores just in-frame clones and leaves some out. The sample lists under 130,000 clones; roughly 70% were seen once. A word on this clone: Its matching antigen is unknown.

Looked up from germline, CDR1 is SGHNT and CDR2 is YENEEA. The CDR3 consists of 18 residues. V shed 2 bases and J 0 bases; nucleotides not matched to a gene: 10. This sequence originates from a man in his forties in good health and CMV-seropositive. V usage is TRBV11-3 and J usage is TRBJ2-4; TRBD1 matches 7 bases. The sequenced material came from PBMCs. The CDR3 loop is CASSLRQGPLLAKNIQYF. In DNA, the CDR3 is TGTGCCAGCAGCTTAAGACAGGGTCCCCTTCTAGCCAAAAACATTCAGTACTTC.